This entry lists 3 T cell receptor beta chains sequenced from one sample in a study of T-cell memory formation after mild COVID-19. A single record per CDR3 protein comes from TCRdb applying MiXCR to the 5' RACE reads. Of roughly 170,000 distinct CDR3 sequences listed, 15% to 20% are singletons. What was sequenced was PBMCs or a T cell subset sorted from them (not recorded which). The receptors stem from a young man who had mild COVID-19 (a few samples of this study predate the infection). Cell type and time point are not known.

The V call is TRBV5-1, the J call TRBJ2-3, with a possible D match to TRBD2 (7 bases). Germline CDR1 and CDR2: SGHRS and YFSETQ. The CDR3 runs 15 residues. V lost 4 bases, J lost 0 bases, and 12 bases lay in between. Written as DNA, the CDR3 is TGCGCCAGCAGCCGAGGGGGGGAAAGCACAGATACGCAGTATTTT. Translating it yields CASSRGGESTDTQYF.

This clonotype is a singleton in its sample. The genes are TRBV28 and TRBJ1-2; the match to TRBD1 covers 7 bases. Trimming removed 5 bases from V and 5 bases from J; junction bases left unmatched: 14. The germline CDR1 and CDR2 sequences are MDHEN and SYDVKM. CDR3 length: 16 amino acids. The CDR3: CASSPTGTVYGYGYTF. CDR3 sequence (DNA): TGTGCCAGCAGTCCGACAGGGACCGTATACGGGTATGGCTACACCTTC.

This chain uses TRBV6-5 with TRBJ2-1, with D maybe TRBD2 (5 bases). Germline V lookup: CDR1 MNHEY, CDR2 SVGAGI. The CDR3 consists of 12 residues. The germline V and J ends were trimmed by 5 bases and 16 bases, with 18 bases remaining between them. CDR3 sequence: CASSPPSGLTFF. In DNA form, the CDR3 reads TGTGCCAGCAGTCCCCCGAGCGGACTCACCTTCTTC.